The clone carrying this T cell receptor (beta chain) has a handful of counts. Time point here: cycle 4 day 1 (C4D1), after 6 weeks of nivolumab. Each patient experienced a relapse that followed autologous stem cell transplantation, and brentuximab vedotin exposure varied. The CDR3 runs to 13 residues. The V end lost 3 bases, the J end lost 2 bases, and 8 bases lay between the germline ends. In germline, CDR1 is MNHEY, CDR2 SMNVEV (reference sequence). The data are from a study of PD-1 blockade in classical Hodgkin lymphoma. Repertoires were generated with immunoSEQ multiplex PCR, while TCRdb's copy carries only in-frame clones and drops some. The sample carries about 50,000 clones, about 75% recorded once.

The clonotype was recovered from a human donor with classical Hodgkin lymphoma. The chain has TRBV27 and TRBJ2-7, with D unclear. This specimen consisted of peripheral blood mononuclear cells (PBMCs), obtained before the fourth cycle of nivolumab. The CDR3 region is CASSLRAPYEQYF. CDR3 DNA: TGTGCCAGCAGTTTGAGAGCTCCCTACGAGCAGTACTTC.